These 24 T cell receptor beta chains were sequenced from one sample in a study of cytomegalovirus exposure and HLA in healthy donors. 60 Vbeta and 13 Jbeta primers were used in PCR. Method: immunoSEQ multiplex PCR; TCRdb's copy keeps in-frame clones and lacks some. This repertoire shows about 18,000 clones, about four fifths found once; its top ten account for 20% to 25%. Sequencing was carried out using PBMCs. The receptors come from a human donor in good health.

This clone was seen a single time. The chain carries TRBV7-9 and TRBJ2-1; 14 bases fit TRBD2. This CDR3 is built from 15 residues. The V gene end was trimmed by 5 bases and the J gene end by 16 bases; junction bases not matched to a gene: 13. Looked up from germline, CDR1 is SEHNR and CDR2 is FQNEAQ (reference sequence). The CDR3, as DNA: TGTGCCAGCAGCACGCACTCACCGGGACTAGCGGGGGCATTCTTC. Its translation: CASSTHSPGLAGAFF.

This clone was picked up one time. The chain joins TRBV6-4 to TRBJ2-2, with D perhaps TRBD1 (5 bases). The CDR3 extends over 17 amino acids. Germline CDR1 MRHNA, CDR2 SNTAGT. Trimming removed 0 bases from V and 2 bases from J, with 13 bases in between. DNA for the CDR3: TGTGCCAGCAGTGACTCGTGGCAGGGCGTCAACACCGGGGAGCTGTTTTTT. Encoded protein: CASSDSWQGVNTGELFF.

The CDR3 DNA follows: TGTGCCAGCAGCCAAGATACTAGCGGGAGTTACGAGCAGTACTTC. This encodes CASSQDTSGSYEQYF. The chain couples TRBV4-2 to TRBJ2-7; TRBD2 matches at 11 bases. V trimming: 0 bases; J trimming: 4 bases; junction bases outside the gene matches: 2. CDR1 LGHNA and CDR2 YNFKEQ come from the germline V gene. The CDR3 has 15 amino acids.

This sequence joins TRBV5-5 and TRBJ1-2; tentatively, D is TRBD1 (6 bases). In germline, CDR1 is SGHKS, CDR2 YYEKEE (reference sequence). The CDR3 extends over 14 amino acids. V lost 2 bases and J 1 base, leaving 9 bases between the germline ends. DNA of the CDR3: TGTGCCAGCAGCTTCAGAGGGGGTAACTATGGCTACACCTTC. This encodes CASSFRGGNYGYTF.

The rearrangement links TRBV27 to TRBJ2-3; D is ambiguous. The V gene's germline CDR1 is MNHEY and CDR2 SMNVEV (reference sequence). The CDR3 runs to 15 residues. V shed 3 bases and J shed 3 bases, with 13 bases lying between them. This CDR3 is CASSFVIAGTDTQYF. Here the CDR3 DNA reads TGTGCCAGCAGTTTCGTGATAGCTGGGACAGATACGCAGTATTTT.

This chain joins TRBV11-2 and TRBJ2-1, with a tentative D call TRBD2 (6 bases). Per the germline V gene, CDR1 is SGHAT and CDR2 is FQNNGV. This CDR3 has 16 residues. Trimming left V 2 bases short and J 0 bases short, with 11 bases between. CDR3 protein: CASSLRRGSSYNEQFF. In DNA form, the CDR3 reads TGTGCCAGCAGCTTACGTCGGGGGAGCTCCTACAATGAGCAGTTCTTC.

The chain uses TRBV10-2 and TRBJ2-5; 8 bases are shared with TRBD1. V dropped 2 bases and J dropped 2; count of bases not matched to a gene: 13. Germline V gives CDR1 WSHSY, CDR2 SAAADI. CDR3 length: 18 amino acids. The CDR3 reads CASSEGIPGQGGQETQYF. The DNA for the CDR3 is TGCGCCAGCAGTGAGGGTATTCCCGGACAGGGTGGTCAAGAGACCCAGTACTTC.

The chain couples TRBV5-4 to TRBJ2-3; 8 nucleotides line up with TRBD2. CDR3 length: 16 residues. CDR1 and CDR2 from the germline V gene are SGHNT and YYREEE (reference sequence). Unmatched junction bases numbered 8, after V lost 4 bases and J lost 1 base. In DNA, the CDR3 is TGTGCCAGCAGCCCTGGACCGGGAGGGGGCACAGATACGCAGTATTTT. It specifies CASSPGPGGGTDTQYF.

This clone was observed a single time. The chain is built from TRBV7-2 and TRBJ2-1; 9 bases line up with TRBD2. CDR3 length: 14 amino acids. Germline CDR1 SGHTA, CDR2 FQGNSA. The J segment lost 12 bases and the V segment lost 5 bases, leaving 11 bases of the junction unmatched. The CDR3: CASSPRAGGTRQFF. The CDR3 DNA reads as TGTGCCAGCAGCCCCCGAGCGGGGGGTACTCGGCAGTTCTTC.

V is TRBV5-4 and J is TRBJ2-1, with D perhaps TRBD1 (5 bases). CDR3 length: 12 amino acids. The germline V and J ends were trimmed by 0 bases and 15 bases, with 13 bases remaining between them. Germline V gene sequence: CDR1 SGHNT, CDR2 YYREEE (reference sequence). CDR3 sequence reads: CASSLGAGPPFF. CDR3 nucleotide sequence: TGTGCCAGCAGCTTGGGGGCAGGGCCCCCGTTCTTC. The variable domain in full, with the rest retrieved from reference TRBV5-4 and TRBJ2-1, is ETGVTQSPTHLIKTRGQQVTLRCSSQSGHNTVSWYQQALGQGPQFIFQYYREEENGRGNFPPRFSGLQFPNYSSELNVNALELDDSALYLCASSLGAGPPFFGPGTRLTVL.

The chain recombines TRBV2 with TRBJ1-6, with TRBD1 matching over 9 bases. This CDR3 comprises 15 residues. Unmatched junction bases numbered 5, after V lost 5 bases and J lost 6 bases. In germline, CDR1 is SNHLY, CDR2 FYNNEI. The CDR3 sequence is CASSPSTGGNSPLHF. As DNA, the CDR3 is TGTGCCAGCAGTCCTTCGACAGGGGGTAATTCACCCCTCCACTTT. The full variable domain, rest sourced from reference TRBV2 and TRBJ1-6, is EPEVTQTPSHQVTQMGQEVILRCVPISNHLYFYWYRQILGQKVEFLVSFYNNEISEKSEIFDDQFSVERPDGSNFTLKIRSTKLEDSAMYFCASSPSTGGNSPLHFGNGTRLTVT.

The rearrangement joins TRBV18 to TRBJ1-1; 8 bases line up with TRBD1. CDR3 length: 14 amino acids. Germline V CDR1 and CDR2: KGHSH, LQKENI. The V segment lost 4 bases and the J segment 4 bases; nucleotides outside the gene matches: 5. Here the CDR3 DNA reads TGTGCCAGCTCACTGTCGGACAGGGTCACTGAAGCTTTCTTT. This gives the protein CASSLSDRVTEAFF.

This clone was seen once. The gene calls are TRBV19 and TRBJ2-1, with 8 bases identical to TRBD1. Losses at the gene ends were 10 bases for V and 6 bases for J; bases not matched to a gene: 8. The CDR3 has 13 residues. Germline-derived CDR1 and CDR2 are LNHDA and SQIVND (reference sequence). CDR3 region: CATGGQVPNEQFF. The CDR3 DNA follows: TGTGCCACCGGGGGACAGGTTCCCAATGAGCAGTTCTTC.

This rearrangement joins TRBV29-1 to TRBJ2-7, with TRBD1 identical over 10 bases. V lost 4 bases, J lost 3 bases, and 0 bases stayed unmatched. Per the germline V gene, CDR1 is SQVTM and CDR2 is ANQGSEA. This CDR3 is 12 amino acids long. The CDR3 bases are TGCAGCGTTGGGACAGGGGGCTACGAGCAGTACTTC. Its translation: CSVGTGGYEQYF.

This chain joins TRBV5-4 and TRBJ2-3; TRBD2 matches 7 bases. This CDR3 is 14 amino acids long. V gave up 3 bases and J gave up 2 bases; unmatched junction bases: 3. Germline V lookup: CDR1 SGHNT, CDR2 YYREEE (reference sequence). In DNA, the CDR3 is TGTGCCAGCAGCTCACTAGCGCTCACAGATACGCAGTATTTT. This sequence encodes CASSSLALTDTQYF. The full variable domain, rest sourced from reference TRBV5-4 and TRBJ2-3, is ETGVTQSPTHLIKTRGQQVTLRCSSQSGHNTVSWYQQALGQGPQFIFQYYREEENGRGNFPPRFSGLQFPNYSSELNVNALELDDSALYLCASSSLALTDTQYFGPGTRLTVL.

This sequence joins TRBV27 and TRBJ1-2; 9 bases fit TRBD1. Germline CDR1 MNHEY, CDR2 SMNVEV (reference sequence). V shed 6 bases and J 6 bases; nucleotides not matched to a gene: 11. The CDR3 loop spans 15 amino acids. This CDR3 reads CASSTRSGTGNGYTF. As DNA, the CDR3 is TGTGCCAGCAGCACGCGCTCCGGGACAGGGAATGGCTACACCTTC.

The CDR3 protein is CASSQIQNTEAFF. CDR3 coding DNA: TGTGCCAGCAGTCAAATACAGAACACTGAAGCTTTCTTT. The chain couples TRBV7-6 to TRBJ1-1; D gene uncertain. The CDR3 contains 13 residues. The V and J ends lost 6 bases and 1 base respectively, with 9 bases between them. The V gene's germline CDR1 is SGHVS and CDR2 FNYEAQ. Based on the CDR3 plus reference TRBV7-6 and TRBJ1-1, the full variable domain is GAGVSQSPRYKVTKRGQDVALRCDPISGHVSLYWYRQALGQGPEFLTYFNYEAQQDKSGLPNDRFSAERPEGSISTLTIQRTEQRDSAMYRCASSQIQNTEAFFGQGTRLTVV.

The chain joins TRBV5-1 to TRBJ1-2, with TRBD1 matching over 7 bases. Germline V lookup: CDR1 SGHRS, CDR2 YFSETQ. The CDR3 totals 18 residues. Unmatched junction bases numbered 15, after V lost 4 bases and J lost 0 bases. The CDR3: CASSRKITRTGANYGYTF. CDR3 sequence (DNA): TGCGCCAGCAGCCGAAAGATTACGAGGACAGGTGCTAACTATGGCTACACCTTC.

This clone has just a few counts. CDR3 sequence reads: CASSYGQTNTEAFF. In nucleotides, the CDR3 is TGTGCCAGTAGTTACGGACAGACGAACACTGAAGCTTTCTTT. This sequence joins TRBV19 and TRBJ1-1; D possibly corresponds to TRBD1 (6 bases). The CDR3 contains 14 residues. The ends were cut back, 5 bases at V and 1 base at J, with 11 bases in the middle. Germline V gene data show CDR1 as LNHDA and CDR2 as SQIVND (reference sequence).

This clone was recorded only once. The chain's CDR3 is CASSPGEGRSYTF. CDR3 DNA sequence: TGTGCCAGCAGCCCTGGGGAGGGGAGAAGCTACACCTTC. The V gene is TRBV5-6, the J gene TRBJ1-2; D perhaps matches TRBD1 (5 bases). The V and J ends lost 4 bases and 9 bases respectively, with 16 bases between them. CDR3 size: 13 residues. Per the germline V gene, CDR1 is SGHDT and CDR2 is YYEEEE.

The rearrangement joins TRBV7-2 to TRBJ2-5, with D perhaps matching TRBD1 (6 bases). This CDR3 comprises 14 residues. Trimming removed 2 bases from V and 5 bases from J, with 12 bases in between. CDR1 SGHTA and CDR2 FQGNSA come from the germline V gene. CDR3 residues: CASSLNRAGETQYF. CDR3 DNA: TGTGCCAGCAGCTTAAACAGGGCAGGGGAGACCCAGTACTTC.

The CDR3 loop reads CASSSDPAGNTEAFF. CDR3 in DNA: TGTGCCAGCAGCTCCGATCCGGCGGGGAACACTGAAGCTTTCTTT. The chain links TRBV5-4 to TRBJ1-1; D unresolved. This CDR3 region has 15 residues. V was shortened by 3 bases and J by 1 base, with 13 bases between the two germline ends. The germline V gene encodes CDR1 SGHNT and CDR2 YYREEE (reference sequence).

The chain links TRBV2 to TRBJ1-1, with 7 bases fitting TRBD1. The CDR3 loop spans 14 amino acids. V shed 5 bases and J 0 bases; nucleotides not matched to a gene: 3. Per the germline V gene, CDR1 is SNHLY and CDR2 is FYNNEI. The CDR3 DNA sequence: TGTGCCAGCAGTTTCGACAGGGTGAACACTGAAGCTTTCTTT. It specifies CASSFDRVNTEAFF.

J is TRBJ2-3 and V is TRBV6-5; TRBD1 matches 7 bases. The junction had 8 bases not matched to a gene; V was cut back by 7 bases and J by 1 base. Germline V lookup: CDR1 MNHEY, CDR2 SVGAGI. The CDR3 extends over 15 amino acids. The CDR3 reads CASKTGARGTDTQYF. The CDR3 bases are TGTGCCAGCAAAACAGGGGCCAGGGGCACAGATACGCAGTATTTT.